This T cell receptor (beta chain) was found in a study of T cell repertoires in cytomegalovirus infection. Study-level findings and limits: CMV-specific TCR beta clonotypes restricted by HLA-C dominated the ex vivo response.

Trimming took 5 bases from V and 1 from J, leaving 12 bases between them. CDR1 is MNHNS and CDR2 is SASEGT in the germline V gene. The CDR3 length is 14 residues. This clonotype was seen many times. Antigen specificity is unknown. TCRdb re-called the reads through MiXCR, storing one row per CDR3 protein. Among 310,000 or so distinct CDR3 sequences, around 9.1% were seen once, and the ten largest hold approximately 2.3%. The rearrangement links TRBV6-1 to TRBJ2-7; D gene unclear. The sequenced material came from PBMCs. The clonotype was recovered from a human donor in good health (CMV status not recorded). Some clones in this sample may be carry-over from other donors' samples. CDR3 protein: CASSTTHGSYEQYF. DNA of the CDR3: TGTGCCAGCAGTACGACCCACGGATCCTACGAGCAGTACTTC.